The clone carrying this TCR beta chain has just a few counts. Original processing methods: Quantification of nucleated cells was approximated via reference gene primer amplification. The protocol was immunoSEQ multiplex PCR, while the TCRdb copy is restricted to in-frame clones and leaves out a portion. The V and J calls and clone size come from that table; D and trimming were worked out from the DNA. The table shows under 95,000 clones, with around 85% occurring only once. The J segment lost 4 bases and the V segment lost 0 bases, leaving 4 bases of the junction unmatched. The germline CDR1 and CDR2 sequences are SGHTA and FQGNSA. The CDR3 loop spans 16 amino acids. This specimen belongs to a study of blood T cell repertoires in COVID-19. Overall study: The United States, Italy and Spain supplied acute and convalescent COVID-19 samples. T cells, B-cell-depleted T cells, or PBMCs supplied cDNA or gDNA.

The V and J genes are TRBV7-2 and TRBJ2-1; TRBD1 aligns across 9 bases. The TCR sequence derives from a man between 60 and 70 years old with acute or convalescent COVID-19. Specimen: peripheral blood. The CDR3 nucleotides are TGTGCCAGCAGCTTAGCGGGGACAGGGCTATACAATGAGCAGTTCTTC. Encoded protein: CASSLAGTGLYNEQFF.